This record looks at one TCR beta chain sequence and its context. V was shortened by 10 bases and J by 6 bases, with 24 bases between the two germline ends. This CDR3 region has 15 residues. Germline loops: CDR1 LNHDA, CDR2 SQIVND (reference sequence). Under the authors' procedure: Reference gene primers were amplified, and this amplification served to estimate nucleated cell counts. TCRdb keeps only in-frame clones here, not all; method: immunoSEQ multiplex PCR. The V and J calls and clone size are taken from that table; D and trimming were inferred from the DNA. The data hold around 250,000 clones, with approximately 82% observed a single time. These data come from a study of blood T cell repertoires in COVID-19. Whole-study context: Samples representing acute and convalescent COVID-19 were sourced from the United States, Italy and Spain. T cells, B-cell-depleted T cells, or PBMCs supplied cDNA or gDNA.

The chain is built from TRBV19 and TRBJ1-1; D is possibly TRBD1 (5 bases). The receptor's source is a woman aged 18-35 years with acute or convalescent COVID-19. The sequencing sample was made of peripheral blood. This chain's CDR3 is CATRPLGVQGAEAFF. The CDR3 bases are TGTGCCACACGGCCCCTAGGGGTCCAGGGTGCTGAAGCTTTCTTT.